One and the same sample provided the 9 T cell receptor beta chains below, sequenced in a study of blood T cell repertoires in COVID-19. The data were produced by immunoSEQ multiplex PCR, yet TCRdb's version contains in-frame clones alone and is incomplete. The table shows under 35,000 clones, with around 91% occurring only once. The sample taken for sequencing was peripheral blood. The receptors derive from a man in his sixties with acute or convalescent COVID-19.

The table lists this clone with a count of one. The chain carries TRBV15 and TRBJ2-5; weak D call: TRBD1 (6 bases). The CDR3 length is 17 residues. Per the germline V gene, CDR1 is LNHNV and CDR2 is YYDKDF (reference sequence). Trimming cost V 5 bases and J 5 bases, with 24 bases left between them. CDR3 amino acids: CATSFPPGTQGMETQYF. In nucleotides, the CDR3 is TGTGCCACCAGCTTCCCCCCGGGGACCCAGGGGATGGAGACCCAGTACTTC.

The chain is built from TRBV6-1 and TRBJ2-7; 11 bases map to TRBD2. V dropped 1 base and J dropped 6; count of bases not matched to a gene: 5. CDR3 length equals 15 residues. Looked up from germline, CDR1 is MNHNS and CDR2 is SASEGT. The CDR3 is CASSEGSSGGFEQYF. The CDR3 nucleotides are TGTGCCAGCAGTGAAGGATCTAGCGGGGGGTTCGAGCAGTACTTC.

This clone was seen a single time. The chain uses TRBV10-3 and TRBJ2-7; TRBD1 matches at 8 bases. CDR3 length: 14 amino acids. CDR1 is ENHRY and CDR2 is SYGVKD in the germline V gene. V dropped 4 bases and J dropped 1; count of bases not matched to a gene: 3. CDR3 coding DNA: TGTGCCATCAGTGGGACAGGGCCGTCCTACGAGCAGTACTTC. Protein product: CAISGTGPSYEQYF.

The chain combines TRBV19 with TRBJ2-3, with 7 bases that match TRBD2. V trimming: 8 bases; J trimming: 0 bases; junction bases outside the gene matches: 14. This CDR3 contains 17 residues. CDR1 and CDR2 from the germline V gene are LNHDA and SQIVND (reference sequence). CDR3 sequence: CASGRVAWTSSTDTQYF. The DNA for the CDR3 is TGTGCCAGTGGGAGGGTCGCCTGGACTTCCAGCACAGATACGCAGTATTTT.

The chain joins TRBV6-1 to TRBJ1-2; TRBD1 agrees at 11 bases. Losses at the gene ends were 6 bases for V and 5 bases for J; bases not matched to a gene: 5. The CDR3 is made up of 14 amino acids. Germline V CDR1 and CDR2: MNHNS, SASEGT. The CDR3 coding sequence is TGTGCCAGCAGGTTGGACAGGGGGCTGTATGGCTACACCTTC. This sequence encodes CASRLDRGLYGYTF.

This chain connects TRBV5-6 to TRBJ1-6, with 7 bases that match TRBD1. V shed 2 bases, J shed 11 bases, and the junction held 4 bases outside the gene matches. There are 13 residues in the CDR3. Germline V gene lookup returns CDR1 SGHDT and CDR2 YYEEEE. The CDR3 is CASSLNTGAPLHF. The DNA of the CDR3 is TGTGCCAGCAGCTTAAATACAGGGGCACCCCTCCACTTT.

The chain uses TRBV4-1 and TRBJ1-1; unclear D gene. Germline V gene sequence: CDR1 MGHRA, CDR2 YSYEKL. The length of the CDR3 is 13 residues. The CDR3 bases are TGCGCTACCCGAGGACTACATAACACTGAAGCTTTCTTT. Amino acids: CATRGLHNTEAFF.

J is TRBJ1-1 and V is TRBV2, with 8 bases fitting TRBD1. This CDR3 is 13 amino acids long. Germline CDR1 and CDR2: SNHLY and FYNNEI. After removal of 7 bases from V and 1 base from J, the junction contained 2 bases not matched to a gene. The CDR3 is CASTGQGNTEAFF. For the CDR3, the DNA is TGTGCCAGCACCGGACAGGGGAACACTGAAGCTTTCTTT.

The chain recombines TRBV19 with TRBJ1-5, with D possibly TRBD1 on 5 matching bases. Germline-derived CDR1 and CDR2 are LNHDA and SQIVND (reference sequence). The CDR3 is 16 residues long. Between the trimmed V and J ends, which lost 3 bases and 3 bases, there was a span of 15 bases. The CDR3, as DNA: TGTGCCAGTAGTATCGGGGGTCAGGGAAACAATCAGCCCCAGCATTTT. Protein sequence: CASSIGGQGNNQPQHF.